The next 2 T cell receptor beta chains were all read from a single sample in a study of blood T cell repertoires in COVID-19 (dated by TCRdb to the early 2020s). Preparation of the library involved the immunoSEQ multiplex PCR assay. Held by TCRdb, this immuneACCESS table contains in-frame sequences only and omits some clones. Under half of the omission traces to an unresolved V gene where checked; the cause of the rest is unknown. The sample contains roughly 200,000 clones, approximately 88% of them found a single time. About 7% of the sample belongs to the ten largest clones. The material sequenced was peripheral blood. The receptors shown here come from a woman in her 40s with COVID-19, enrolled during active disease.

This clone appeared once. The chain couples TRBV5-1 to TRBJ2-1; 8 bases align to TRBD2. Germline values: CDR1 SGHRS, CDR2 YFSETQ. V trimming: 2 bases; J trimming: 0 bases; junction bases outside the gene matches: 13. CDR3 length: 19 residues. DNA for the CDR3: TGCGCCAGCAGCTTTACTCTCCGGACGGGGGGGATCTCCTACAATGAGCAGTTCTTC. Protein: CASSFTLRTGGISYNEQFF.

The chain couples TRBV19 to TRBJ2-3, with D maybe TRBD2 (6 bases). The CDR3 spans 15 residues. Germline assignment: CDR1 LNHDA and CDR2 SQIVND (reference sequence). The V gene lost 5 bases and the J gene lost 1 base, with 13 bases spanning the gap. The CDR3: CASSSSSGGTDTQYF. DNA of the CDR3: TGTGCCAGTAGTTCAAGCTCGGGGGGCACAGATACGCAGTATTTT.